This TCR beta chain was sequenced in a study of radiation and T cells in renal cell carcinoma. In the study overall: Nephrectomy followed 15 Gy stereotactic body radiation by 4 weeks.

The time point denotes: baseline pretreatment blood. Noted treatment: 15 Gy SBRT to primary tumor, nephrectomy 4 weeks later. The CDR3 is 13 amino acids. CDR1 is SGHDT and CDR2 is YYEEEE in the germline V gene. The V and J ends lost 2 bases and 2 bases respectively, with 8 bases between them. Findings of the study overall: No pretreatment tumor biopsies were available for baseline clonotypes.

Only in-frame clones appear in the TCRdb table, and some are missing; sequencing was by immunoSEQ multiplex PCR. The table records roughly 100,000 clones, roughly 90% of them present only once. As regards this clone: As yet, its antigen is unknown.

The sample in question was blood, obtained from a patient whose treatment included radiotherapy and nephrectomy. V gene TRBV5-6 combines with J gene TRBJ2-7; the D is unclear. This clonotype was sampled from a man in his fifties with renal cell carcinoma. CDR3 DNA sequence: TGTGCCAGCAGCTTTGTCAGAGCCTACGAGCAGTACTTC. Protein product: CASSFVRAYEQYF.